Listed below are T cell receptor beta chains from one sample, sequenced in a study of blood T cell repertoires in COVID-19. Here immunoSEQ multiplex PCR was the method, and the copy in TCRdb shows in-frame clones only, minus some. The table has fewer than 350,000 clones, approximately 91% seen once. What was sequenced was PBMCs or T cells enriched from blood (not recorded which). The receptors here all came from a woman aged 40 to 49 with acute COVID-19. Both conserved end residues are part of each CDR3. D genes are given only for firm matches. Clone sizes are given selectively: once, few, many, or a class where the clone is expanded.

abundance	v_gene	j_gene	d_gene	CDR3nt	CDR3aa
-	TRBV5-1	TRBJ2-2	TRBD2	TGCGCCAGCAGCGGTACTAGCGCCCCAACCACCGGGGAGCTGTTTTTT	CASSGTSAPTTGELFF
few	TRBV20-1	TRBJ2-7	-	TGCAGTGCTGCCCGACGGGGCGAGCAGTACTTC	CSAARRGEQYF
-	TRBV4-2	TRBJ2-5	TRBD1	TGTGCCAGCAGCCAAGTCGGACAGGTCCAAGAGACCCAGTACTTC	CASSQVGQVQETQYF
few	TRBV6-4	TRBJ1-6	-	TGTGCCAGCAGTGCTGGGCTCAATTCACCCCTCCACTTT	CASSAGLNSPLHF
-	TRBV7-2	TRBJ2-7	-	TGTGCCAGCAGCTCAGGTATATTGTACGAGCAGTACTTC	CASSSGILYEQYF
-	TRBV6-2/TRBV6-3	TRBJ1-2	-	TGTGCCAGCAGTTACGACAGAAATGGCTACACCTTC	CASSYDRNGYTF
-	TRBV5-1	TRBJ1-2	-	TGCGCCAGCAGCTTGCTATCACAGGGTGATGGCTACACCTTC	CASSLLSQGDGYTF
-	TRBV18	TRBJ1-1	-	TGTGCCAGCTCACCCCAGGGGCGAGCTGAAGCTTTCTTT	CASSPQGRAEAFF
-	TRBV4-1	TRBJ2-7	-	TGCGCCAGCAGCCAAGCTGAAGCGCGGGAGCAGTACTTC	CASSQAEAREQYF
few	TRBV28	TRBJ1-5	TRBD1	TGTGCCAGCCGACAGGGGGGGAGTAATCAGCCCCAGCATTTT	CASRQGGSNQPQHF
-	TRBV6-5	TRBJ2-2	-	TGTGCCAGCAATCCAGGGAACACCGGGGAGCTGTTTTTT	CASNPGNTGELFF
-	TRBV6-4	TRBJ1-5	-	TGTGCCAGCAGAACCCCGGGGGGGGATAGCAATCAGCCCCAGCATTTT	CASRTPGGDSNQPQHF
-	TRBV7-2	TRBJ2-7	TRBD1	TGTGCCAGCAGCGCCGGGACAGGGCTTCCCTACGAGCAGTACTTC	CASSAGTGLPYEQYF
once	TRBV7-9	TRBJ2-1	TRBD2	TGTGCCAGTACTAGCGGAGGCTCCTACAATGAGCAGTTCTTC	CASTSGGSYNEQFF
-	TRBV28	TRBJ1-6	-	TGTGCCAGCACCCTCGGACAGACCAATTCACCCCTCCACTTT	CASTLGQTNSPLHF
-	TRBV5-1	TRBJ2-3	-	TGCGCCAGCAGCTTGTTTGGCGGGGCCGGAGATACGCAGTATTTT	CASSLFGGAGDTQYF
few	TRBV7-2	TRBJ2-5	TRBD2	TGTGCCAGCAGCCGGGCGACTAGCGGGGGGCAAGAGACCCAGTACTTC	CASSRATSGGQETQYF
-	TRBV19	TRBJ1-5	-	TGTGCCAGTAGTACTGCCCCCCCAGGCAAGCAGCCCCAGCATTTT	CASSTAPPGKQPQHF
-	TRBV27	TRBJ1-5	-	TGTGCCAGCAGTTTTAGAACAGGGCGGGATCAGCCCCAGCATTTT	CASSFRTGRDQPQHF
-	TRBV5-5	TRBJ2-7	-	TGTGCCAGCAGCTCTTCAGCGAGGGATTACGAGCAGTACTTC	CASSSSARDYEQYF
once	TRBV7-8	TRBJ1-4	-	TGTGCCAGCAGCGCCACGGACAAAGATAATGAAAAACTGTTTTTT	CASSATDKDNEKLFF
-	TRBV30	TRBJ1-1	TRBD1	TGTGCCTGGAGTGTACTCAAGAACAGACAGGGCTCGAACACTGAAGCTTTCTTT	CAWSVLKNRQGSNTEAFF
-	TRBV14	TRBJ2-2	-	TGTGCCAGTGCTAGCGCCTCAACGAACACCGGGGAGCTGTTTTTT	CASASASTNTGELFF
-	TRBV30	TRBJ1-1	-	TGTGCCTGGAGAGGGGAGGACACTGAAGCTTTCTTT	CAWRGEDTEAFF
-	TRBV27	TRBJ1-1	TRBD1	TGTGCCAGCAGTTTCCAGGGGGCGGGGTACACTGAAGCTTTCTTT	CASSFQGAGYTEAFF
-	TRBV7-2	TRBJ1-5	-	TGTGCCAGTGCGCAGCGAGATTATCAGCCCCAGCATTTT	CASAQRDYQPQHF
-	TRBV6-5	TRBJ1-5	TRBD1	TGTGCCAGCAGACCAACAGGGGGGGATCAGCCCCAGCATTTT	CASRPTGGDQPQHF
-	TRBV5-1	TRBJ2-3	TRBD2	TGCGCCAGCAGCTTACTAGCGGCCACAGATACGCAGTATTTT	CASSLLAATDTQYF
few	TRBV11-2	TRBJ2-1	TRBD2	TGTGCCAGCAGCTTGGGAGGGGTTGAGCAGTTCTTC	CASSLGGVEQFF
-	TRBV5-1	TRBJ2-6	-	TGCGCCAGCAGCTTACCGGACAGCCCCACCTACGTCCTGACTTTC	CASSLPDSPTYVLTF
-	TRBV18	TRBJ1-1	-	TGTGCCAGCTCACCTATGAGGGATACTGAAGCTTTCTTT	CASSPMRDTEAFF
-	TRBV7-9	TRBJ1-1	TRBD1	TGTGCCAGCAGCTTAACCCGGACAGGGAATACTGAAGCTTTCTTT	CASSLTRTGNTEAFF
-	TRBV19	TRBJ1-2	TRBD1	TGTGCCAGTAACAAACAGGGGAGGTATAGCGGCTACACCTTC	CASNKQGRYSGYTF
-	TRBV28	TRBJ1-2	-	TGTGCCAGCACCTTCCCGGGGGGATATGGCTACACCTTC	CASTFPGGYGYTF
-	TRBV7-6	TRBJ2-3	-	TGTGCCAGCAGCTGGGGCTTAAGCACAGATACGCAGTATTTT	CASSWGLSTDTQYF
-	TRBV5-1	TRBJ1-4	TRBD1	TGCGCCAGCAGCCTGGGGACAGGGGAAAATGAAAAACTGTTTTTT	CASSLGTGENEKLFF
-	TRBV7-2	TRBJ1-4	-	TGTGCCAGCAGCTTAAGTTTCACAGGGCCGTTTAGTGAAAAACTGTTTTTT	CASSLSFTGPFSEKLFF
-	TRBV11-2	TRBJ2-1	TRBD2	TGTGCCAGCAGCTTAGCCCTAGCGGGAGTTTCTGAGCAGTTCTTC	CASSLALAGVSEQFF
-	TRBV5-5	TRBJ1-3	-	TGTGCCAGCAGCCCACAGGTCTCCGGAAACACCATATATTTT	CASSPQVSGNTIYF
few	TRBV2	TRBJ2-2	-	TGTGCCAGCAGCCCCACAGGGAGCACCGGGGAGCTGTTTTTT	CASSPTGSTGELFF